This TCR beta chain was profiled in a study of T cell responses to AZD1222 COVID-19 vaccine. Study results and caveats: Breadth and depth of Spike-specific TCRs rose after two AZD1222 doses. A reported finding is that nearly half of spike-specific TCRs target unmutated variant regions.

Only in-frame clones appear in the TCRdb table, and some are missing; sequencing was by immunoSEQ multiplex PCR. Of around 83,000 clones in the sample, 90% were seen once. Notes on this clone: Its target is unknown. One end of the junction is discordant with germline, which a read error may explain.

Germline V CDR1 and CDR2: DFQATT, SNEGSKA (reference sequence). The CDR3 sequence is 11 residues long. The sample here was peripheral blood, taken 28 days after the second AZD1222 dose. This sequence was found in an adult who received the AZD1222 COVID-19 vaccine. The rearrangement links TRBV20-1 to TRBJ1-1; 7 nucleotides align to TRBD1. The CDR3 spells CRASRGVEAFF. In nucleotides, the CDR3 is TGTCGAGCGTCCAGGGGGGTTGAAGCTTTCTTT.